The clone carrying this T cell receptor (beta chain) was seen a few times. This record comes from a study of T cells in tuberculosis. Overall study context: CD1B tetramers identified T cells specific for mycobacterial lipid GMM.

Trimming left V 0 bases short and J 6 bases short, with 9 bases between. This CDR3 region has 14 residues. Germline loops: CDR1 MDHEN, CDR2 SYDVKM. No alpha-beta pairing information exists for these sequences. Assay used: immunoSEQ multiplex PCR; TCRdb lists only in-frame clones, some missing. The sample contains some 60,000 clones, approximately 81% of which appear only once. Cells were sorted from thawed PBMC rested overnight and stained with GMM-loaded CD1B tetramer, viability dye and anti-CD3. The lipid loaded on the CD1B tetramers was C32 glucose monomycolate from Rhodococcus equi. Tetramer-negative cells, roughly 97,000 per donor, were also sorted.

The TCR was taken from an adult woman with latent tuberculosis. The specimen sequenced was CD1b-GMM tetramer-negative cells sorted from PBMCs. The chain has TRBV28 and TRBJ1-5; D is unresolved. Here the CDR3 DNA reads TGTGCCAGCAGTTTATGGAGGGATGGTCAGCCCCAGCATTTT. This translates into CASSLWRDGQPQHF.